Shown below are 11 T cell receptor beta chains from a single sample sequenced in a study of cytomegalovirus exposure and HLA in healthy donors. Researchers ran the PCR with 60 Vbeta and 13 Jbeta primers. Produced via immunoSEQ multiplex PCR; TCRdb's table is partial and in-frame only. The table has 150,000 to 180,000 clones, around 75% seen once. The material sequenced was PBMCs. Source of these receptors: a man younger than 45 in good health and CMV-seropositive.

The chain carries TRBV30 and TRBJ2-1, with a possible D match to TRBD2 (5 bases). Germline lookup yields CDR1 GTSNPN and CDR2 SVGIG (reference sequence). This CDR3 spans 14 amino acids. Trimming stripped 0 bases from V and 6 bases from J, with 12 bases between. For the CDR3, the DNA is TGTGCCTGGAGTGTCGGTCTAGCTGGCAATGAGCAGTTCTTC. This translates into CAWSVGLAGNEQFF.

The J gene is TRBJ2-7, the V gene TRBV14; TRBD2 matches 8 bases. Germline V CDR1 and CDR2: SGHDN, FVKESK. Trimming removed 4 bases from V and 0 bases from J; junction bases left unmatched: 5. The CDR3 is 15 residues long. The CDR3 loop reads CASSRGAGGSYEQYF. In DNA, the CDR3 is TGTGCCAGCAGCCGAGGGGCGGGGGGCTCCTACGAGCAGTACTTC.

The chain uses TRBV7-2 and TRBJ1-6, with a weak D call TRBD1 (6 bases). V gave up 4 bases and J gave up 1 base, with 11 bases separating them. CDR1 and CDR2 (germline): SGHTA, FQGNSA. The CDR3 runs 16 residues. The CDR3 protein is CASSSRQVSYNSPLHF. The CDR3, as DNA: TGTGCCAGCAGCTCCCGACAGGTGTCCTATAATTCACCCCTCCACTTT.

The chain couples TRBV5-1 to TRBJ1-1; possible D gene TRBD1, 6 bases. Between the trimmed V and J ends, which lost 2 bases and 3 bases, there was a span of 14 bases. The CDR3 has 15 residues. CDR1 and CDR2 (germline): SGHRS, YFSETQ. The CDR3 loop reads CASSLQGRRDTEAFF. The CDR3 DNA reads as TGCGCCAGCAGCTTACAGGGCCGTCGGGACACTGAAGCTTTCTTT.

The chain links TRBV14 to TRBJ1-4, with TRBD1 as a possible D gene (6 bases). This CDR3 has 12 amino acids. The V end lost 2 bases, the J end lost 8 bases, and 6 bases lay between the germline ends. Germline values: CDR1 SGHDN, CDR2 FVKESK. The CDR3 sequence is CASSQRGEKLFF. In nucleotides, the CDR3 is TGTGCCAGCAGCCAAAGGGGGGAAAAACTGTTTTTT.

The rearrangement uses TRBV20-1 and TRBJ2-1; D uncertain. This CDR3 region has 8 residues. With 7 bases removed from V and 10 bases from J, the gap between germline ends came to 5 bases. CDR1 is DFQATT and CDR2 is SNEGSKA in the germline V gene (reference sequence). CDR3 amino acids: CSVGEQFF. The CDR3 DNA reads TGCAGTGTTGGCGAGCAGTTCTTC.

The genes are TRBV19 and TRBJ2-5; maybe TRBD2 (6 bases). Germline V CDR1 and CDR2: LNHDA, SQIVND (reference sequence). The CDR3 covers 16 residues. The V and J ends lost 1 base and 4 bases respectively, with 16 bases between them. The CDR3 region has the DNA TGTGCCAGTAGTATAGGGGGCCTTCCCGGGGGAGAGACCCAGTACTTC. Translation gives CASSIGGLPGGETQYF.

The chain employs TRBV11-2 and TRBJ2-1; the match to TRBD1 covers 7 bases. V shed 5 bases and J 7 bases; nucleotides not matched to a gene: 11. The CDR3 extends over 15 amino acids. The germline V gene has CDR1 SGHAT and CDR2 FQNNGV. The chain's CDR3 is CASSRGTGVGNEQFF. CDR3 sequence (DNA): TGTGCCAGCAGCCGGGGTACAGGGGTCGGTAATGAGCAGTTCTTC. Looking up the rest from reference TRBV11-2 and TRBJ2-1 gives the full variable domain: EAGVAQSPRYKIIEKRQSVAFWCNPISGHATLYWYQQILGQGPKLLIQFQNNGVVDDSQLPKDRFSAERLKGVDSTLKIQPAKLEDSAVYLCASSRGTGVGNEQFFGPGTRLTVL.

A remark on this clone: One junction end disagrees with the germline gene, perhaps due to a read error. The chain links TRBV9 to TRBJ2-2; 9 nucleotides align to TRBD1. Germline V gives CDR1 SGDLS, CDR2 YYNGEE. The CDR3 totals 14 residues. The CDR3 region is CASSVTGGTGGLFF. CDR3 coding DNA: TGTGCCAGCAGCGTAACAGGGGGCACCGGGGGGCTGTTTTTT.

This chain joins TRBV6-1 and TRBJ1-4; the D is unclear. CDR1 is MNHNS, CDR2 SASEGT, per germline. The CDR3 runs to 12 residues. The ends were cut back, 5 bases at V and 5 bases at J, with 6 bases in the middle. For the CDR3, the DNA is TGTGCCAGCAGTCCCCTGAATGAAAAACTGTTTTTT. This codes for CASSPLNEKLFF.

The CDR3 bases are TGTGCCAGCAGCTCGGACCAGGGGGGCCAAGAGACCCAGTACTTC. Residues: CASSSDQGGQETQYF. This chain links TRBV5-6 with TRBJ2-5, with D possibly being TRBD1 (7 bases). V was shortened by 3 bases and J by 1 base, with 13 bases between the two germline ends. This CDR3 contains 15 residues. The germline V gene has CDR1 SGHDT and CDR2 YYEEEE.